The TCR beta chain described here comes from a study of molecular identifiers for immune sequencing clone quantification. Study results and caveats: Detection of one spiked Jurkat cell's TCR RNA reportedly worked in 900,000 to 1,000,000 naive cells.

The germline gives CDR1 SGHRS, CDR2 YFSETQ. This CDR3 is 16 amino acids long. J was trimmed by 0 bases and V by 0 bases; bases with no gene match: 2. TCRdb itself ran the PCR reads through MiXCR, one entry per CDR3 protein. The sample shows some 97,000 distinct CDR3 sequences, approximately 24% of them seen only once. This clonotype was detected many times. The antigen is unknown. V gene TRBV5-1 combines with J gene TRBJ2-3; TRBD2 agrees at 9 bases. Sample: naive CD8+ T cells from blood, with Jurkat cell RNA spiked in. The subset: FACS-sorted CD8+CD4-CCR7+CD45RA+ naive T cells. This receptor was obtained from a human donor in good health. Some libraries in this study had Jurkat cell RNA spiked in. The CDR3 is CASSLGTSASTDTQYF. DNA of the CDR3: TGCGCCAGCAGCTTGGGGACTAGCGCGAGCACAGATACGCAGTATTTT.